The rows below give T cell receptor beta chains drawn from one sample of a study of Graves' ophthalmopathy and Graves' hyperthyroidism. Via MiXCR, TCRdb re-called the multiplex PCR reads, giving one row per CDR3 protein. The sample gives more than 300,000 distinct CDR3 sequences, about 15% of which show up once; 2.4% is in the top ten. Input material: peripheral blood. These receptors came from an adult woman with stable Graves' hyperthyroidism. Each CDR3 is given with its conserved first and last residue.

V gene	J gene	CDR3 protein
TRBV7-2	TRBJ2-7	CASSPNLAGNYEQYF
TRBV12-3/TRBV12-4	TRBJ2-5	CASSLNGPRGTQYF
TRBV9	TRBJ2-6	CASSAPYSGANVLTF
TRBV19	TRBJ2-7	CASSFYLAGGHEQYF
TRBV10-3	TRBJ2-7	CAIGASGMSSYEQYF
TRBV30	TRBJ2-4	CAWSPVAKNIQYF
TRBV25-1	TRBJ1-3	CASSELKGNTIYF
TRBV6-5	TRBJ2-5	CASQTGLARETQYF
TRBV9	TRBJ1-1	CASSVDGDTGLRAFF
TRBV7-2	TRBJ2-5	CASSLPENRTGGGVAGVRETQYF